This is a list of T cell receptor beta chains from one sample in a study of cytomegalovirus exposure and HLA in healthy donors. TCRdb's copy holds only in-frame clones and misses some; the assay was immunoSEQ multiplex PCR. The table shows approximately 76,000 clones, with around 94% occurring only once. Source material: PBMCs. All receptors come from a woman aged 18-29 years in good health and CMV-seropositive. The conserved cysteine and the conserved F or W are not part of the CDR3 here.

>TRBJ1-1|13|TRBV6-1
ASLNYIRLNTEAF
>TRBJ2-1|14|TRBV18
ASSPYAGEPYNEQF
>TRBJ2-1|12|TRBV9
ASSVATSVNEQF
>TRBJ2-5|14|TRBV9
ASSVGTGQGQETQY
>TRBJ2-7|11|TRBV5-1
ASSPRDFREQY
>TRBJ2-7|11|TRBV28
ATEDSGKDEQY
>TRBJ1-5|13|TRBV7-2
ASSLVGRGGQPQH
>TRBJ1-4|11|TRBV6-6
ASSSSVNEKLF
>TRBJ2-7|11|TRBV2
ASRKQGTDEQY
>TRBJ1-2|12|TRBV6-5
ASSYGQPPNGYT
>TRBJ2-3|14|TRBV6-5
ASSYSTGSRRDTQY
>TRBJ2-1|12|TRBV2
ASSDQGARNEQF
>TRBJ1-2|11|TRBV7-2
ASSSTGGGGYT
>TRBJ2-3|14|TRBV25-1
ASSKQGLARTDTQY
>TRBJ2-5|12|TRBV19
ASSITWRQETQY
>TRBJ2-7|14|TRBV7-2
ASSLETGISSYEQY
>TRBJ1-2|10|TRBV28
ASSTGARGYT
>TRBJ1-6|13|TRBV9
ASSSGDRAHSPLH
>TRBJ1-2|14|TRBV5-8
ASSFGRQAANYGYT
>TRBJ2-3|14|TRBV6-1
ASSEPPGGSADTQY
>TRBJ1-2|12|TRBV7-2
ASSLVYGDYGYT
>TRBJ1-5|10|TRBV15
ATSTGNQPQH
>TRBJ2-5|13|TRBV10-3
AISEPGTPQETQY
>TRBJ2-3|15|TRBV7-2
ASSSAVNWFSSDTQY
>TRBJ1-6|13|TRBV4-2
ASSQSRGYNSPLH
>TRBJ2-5|12|TRBV13
ASSSRQGGETQY
>TRBJ2-3|11|TRBV5-5
ASSSELGDTQY
>TRBJ1-4|12|TRBV5-1
ASSPGQAGEKLF
>TRBJ2-5|13|TRBV4-2
ASSLMGQRPETQY
>TRBJ2-3|12|TRBV5-1
ASSLGQVTDTQY
>TRBJ1-2|14|TRBV6-1
ASSEVMDRGQDGYT
>TRBJ2-5|14|TRBV6-5
ASSYNLRQGQETQY
>TRBJ1-6|12|TRBV5-1
ASSSGTENSPLH
>TRBJ1-1|12|TRBV10-3
AISTGTDNTEAF
>TRBJ2-5|12|TRBV10-3
AISGTDPLETQY
>TRBJ2-7|13|TRBV4-1
ASSQDDRNSYEQY
>TRBJ2-2|12|TRBV10-3
AISGGGETGELF
>TRBJ1-2|15|TRBV2
ASSDRGATRNSYGYT
>TRBJ2-1|11|TRBV2
ASSTDSHNEQF
>TRBJ2-5|12|TRBV7-2
ASSLGVSRGSDY